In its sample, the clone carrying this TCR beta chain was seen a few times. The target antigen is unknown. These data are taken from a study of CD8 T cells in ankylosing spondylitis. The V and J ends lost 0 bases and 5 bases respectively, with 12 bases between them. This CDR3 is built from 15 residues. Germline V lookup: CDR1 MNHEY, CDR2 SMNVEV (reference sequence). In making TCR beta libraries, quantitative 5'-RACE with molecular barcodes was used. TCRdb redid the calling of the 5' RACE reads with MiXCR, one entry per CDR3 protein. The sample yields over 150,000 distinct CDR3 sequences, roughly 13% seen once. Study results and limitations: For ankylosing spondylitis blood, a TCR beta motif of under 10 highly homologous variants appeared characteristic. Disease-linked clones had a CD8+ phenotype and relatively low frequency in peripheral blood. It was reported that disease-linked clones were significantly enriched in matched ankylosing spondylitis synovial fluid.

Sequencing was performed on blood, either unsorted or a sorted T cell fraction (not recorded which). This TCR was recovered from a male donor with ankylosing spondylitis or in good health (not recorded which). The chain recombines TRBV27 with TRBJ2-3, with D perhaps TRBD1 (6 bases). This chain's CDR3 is CASSLSRVGGDTQYF. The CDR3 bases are TGTGCCAGCAGTTTATCGAGGGTAGGGGGAGATACGCAGTATTTT.